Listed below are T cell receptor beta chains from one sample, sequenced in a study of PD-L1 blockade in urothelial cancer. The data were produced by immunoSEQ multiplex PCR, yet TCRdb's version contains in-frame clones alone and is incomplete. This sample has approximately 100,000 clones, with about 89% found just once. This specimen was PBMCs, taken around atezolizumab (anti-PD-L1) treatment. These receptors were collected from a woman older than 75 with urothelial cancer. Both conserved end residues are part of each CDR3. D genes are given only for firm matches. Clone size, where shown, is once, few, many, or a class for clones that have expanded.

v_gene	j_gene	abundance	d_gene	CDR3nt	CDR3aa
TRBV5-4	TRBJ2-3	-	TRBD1	TGTGCCAGCAGCTTGACAGGGGGCACGCAGTATTTT	CASSLTGGTQYF
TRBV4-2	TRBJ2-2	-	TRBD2	TGTGCCAGCAGTCCTCCGACTAGCGGGAGATTTAGGACCGGGGAGCTGTTTTTT	CASSPPTSGRFRTGELFF
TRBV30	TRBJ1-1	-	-	TGTGCCTGGAGTGTAAGGGGAAGGGGCCTTCTGAACACTGAAGCTTTCTTT	CAWSVRGRGLLNTEAFF
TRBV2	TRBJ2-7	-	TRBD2	TGTGCCAGCAGTGAAGTAGGACTAGCGGGAGGCGAGCAGTACTTC	CASSEVGLAGGEQYF
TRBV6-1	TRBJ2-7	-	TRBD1	TGTGCCAGCAGCGACAGGGGCCTTACCTACGAGCAGTACTTC	CASSDRGLTYEQYF
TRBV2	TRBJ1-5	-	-	TGTGCCAGCAGTGGGTCGGGAGGCAATCAGCCCCAGCATTTT	CASSGSGGNQPQHF
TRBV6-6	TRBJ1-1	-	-	TGTGCCAGCAGTTACCCCGACAGCCGTGAAGCTTTCTTT	CASSYPDSREAFF
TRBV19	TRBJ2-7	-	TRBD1	TGTGCCAGTAGTATAGTCCAATCCCCCCGACAGGGGTGCTACGAGCAGTACTTC	CASSIVQSPRQGCYEQYF
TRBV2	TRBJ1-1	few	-	TGTGCCAGCGTTGGGAGGGGACCGAACACTGAAGCTTTCTTT	CASVGRGPNTEAFF
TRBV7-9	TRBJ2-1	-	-	TGTGCCAGCACCCCGCGGGGCAGGGAGAGCTACAATGAGCAGTTCTTC	CASTPRGRESYNEQFF
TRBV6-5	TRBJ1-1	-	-	TGTGCCAGCAGTTACTCGGCCCCCACCACTGAAGCTTTCTTT	CASSYSAPTTEAFF
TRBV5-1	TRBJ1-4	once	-	TGCGCCAGCAGCCTCAATGGCGGGGGCCCGGAAAAACTGTTTTTT	CASSLNGGGPEKLFF
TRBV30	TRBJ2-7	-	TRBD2	TGTGCCTGGAGCGACCGGTGGAGCGGGATTTCTCTTATCGAGCAGTACTTC	CAWSDRWSGISLIEQYF
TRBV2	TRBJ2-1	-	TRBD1	TGTGCCAGCAGTGTAGGGACAGGGGATGAGCAGTTCTTC	CASSVGTGDEQFF
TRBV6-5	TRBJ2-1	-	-	TGTGCCAGCAGCCCCCGGGACAATGAGCAGTTCTTC	CASSPRDNEQFF
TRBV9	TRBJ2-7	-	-	TGTGCCAGCAGCGCTGAGGGTTACGAGCAGTACTTC	CASSAEGYEQYF
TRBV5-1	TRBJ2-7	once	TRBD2	TGCGCCAGCAGCTTGCACAGCGGGGTGATCTACGAGCAGTACTTC	CASSLHSGVIYEQYF
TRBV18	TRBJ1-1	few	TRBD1	TGTGCCAGCTCAGGAGACAGGGCTAACACTGAAGCTTTCTTT	CASSGDRANTEAFF
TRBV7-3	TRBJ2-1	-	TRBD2	TGTGCCAGCAGCACAACCGGGACTAGCGGGCCTAGCTCCTACAATGAGCAGTTCTTC	CASSTTGTSGPSSYNEQFF
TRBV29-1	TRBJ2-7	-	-	TGCAGGTTTGACAGGTTAGGAGAGCAGTACTTC	CRFDRLGEQYF
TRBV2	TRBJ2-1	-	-	TGTGCCAGCAGTGAACCGCCGGGACTCCCTGTAAATGAGCAGTTCTTC	CASSEPPGLPVNEQFF
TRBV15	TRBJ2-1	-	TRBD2	TGTGCCACCAGCCCGGGGGGAGAAAGCTACAATGAGCAGTTCTTC	CATSPGGESYNEQFF
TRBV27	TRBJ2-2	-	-	TGTGCCAGCAGTTTGTCACACACGAACACCGGGGAGCTGTTTTTT	CASSLSHTNTGELFF
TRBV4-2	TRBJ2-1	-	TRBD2	TGTGCCAGCAGCCAAGGGACTAGCCCAACCTTCTACAATGAGCAGTTCTTC	CASSQGTSPTFYNEQFF
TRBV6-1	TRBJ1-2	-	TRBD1	TGTGCCAGTGAACAGGGGTATGGCTACACCTTC	CASEQGYGYTF
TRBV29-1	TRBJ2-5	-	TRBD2	TGCAGCGTAGAAAGAGCGGGGGAGGTGAAGACCCAGTACTTC	CSVERAGEVKTQYF
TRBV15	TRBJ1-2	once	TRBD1	TGTGCCACCAGCAGAGGCACAGGGGAAGGAGGCTACACCTTC	CATSRGTGEGGYTF
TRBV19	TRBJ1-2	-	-	TGTGCCAGTAGTATAGGGGCAGGGGCGCTCGGCTATGGCTACACCTTC	CASSIGAGALGYGYTF
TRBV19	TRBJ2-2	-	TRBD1	TGTGCCACACAGGGGATCGGACCCGGGGAGCTGTTTTTT	CATQGIGPGELFF
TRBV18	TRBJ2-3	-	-	TGTGCCAGCTCACCTCTCCAGGGTCAAGGGGCAGATACGCAGTATTTT	CASSPLQGQGADTQYF
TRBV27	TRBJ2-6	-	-	TGTGCCAGCAGTGTTCGGACAGAGACCCGAAGCTCTGGGGCCAACGTCCTGACTTTC	CASSVRTETRSSGANVLTF
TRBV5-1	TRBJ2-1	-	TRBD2	TGCGCCAGCAGCCCGACACTAGCGGGAGTCAATGAGCAGTTCTTC	CASSPTLAGVNEQFF
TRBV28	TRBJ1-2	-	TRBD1	TGTGCCAGCAGTTTGGGACAGGGGGGATCCTCCGGCTATGGCTACACCTTC	CASSLGQGGSSGYGYTF
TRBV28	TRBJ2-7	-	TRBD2	TGTGCCAGCCCCCCCAGCGGGGGCCGTGCTGAGCAGTACTTC	CASPPSGGRAEQYF
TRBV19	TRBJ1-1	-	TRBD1	TGTGCCAGTACCATCCAGGGGGCAGAGAACACTGAAGCTTTCTTT	CASTIQGAENTEAFF
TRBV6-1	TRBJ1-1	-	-	TGTGCCAGCAGGGAGGGCATGAACACTGAAGCTTTCTTT	CASREGMNTEAFF
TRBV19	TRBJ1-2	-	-	TGTGCCAGTAATACGATCGGGGGGGTCTATGGCTACACCTTC	CASNTIGGVYGYTF
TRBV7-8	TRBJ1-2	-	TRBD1	TGTGCCAGCAGCTTAGAGTGGTTCTCGGGGACAGCTAACTATGGCTACACCTTC	CASSLEWFSGTANYGYTF
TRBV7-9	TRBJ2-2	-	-	TGTGCCAGCAGCTCCCTGTTCACCGGGGAGCTGTTTTTT	CASSSLFTGELFF
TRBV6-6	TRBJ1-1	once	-	TGTGCCAGCAGTCGGACAGAGAACACTGAAGCTTTCTTT	CASSRTENTEAFF
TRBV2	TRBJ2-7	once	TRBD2	TGTGCCAGCAGTTTACTAGCGGGAGAAGGCGAGCAGTACTTC	CASSLLAGEGEQYF
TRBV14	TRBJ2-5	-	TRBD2	TGTGCCAGCAGCCCGAGAGGGACTAGCGGGAGATGGCAAGAGACCCAGTACTTC	CASSPRGTSGRWQETQYF
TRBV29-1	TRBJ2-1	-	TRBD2	TGCAGCGTTGAAGATGTGGGTGCGGGAGGGCAGTTCTTC	CSVEDVGAGGQFF
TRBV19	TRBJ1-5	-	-	TGTGCCAGTAAAGGAACGGGATGGGGTCAGCCCCAGCATTTT	CASKGTGWGQPQHF
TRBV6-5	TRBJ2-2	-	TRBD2	TGTGCCAGCAGCCAACTAGCGGGACCCACCGGGGAGCTGTTTTTT	CASSQLAGPTGELFF
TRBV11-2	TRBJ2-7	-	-	TGTGCCAGCAGCCTGGTAGGGGTTGGCGAGCAGTACTTC	CASSLVGVGEQYF
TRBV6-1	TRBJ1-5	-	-	TGTGCCAGCAGAGAAGCCTTCTGGGGGCAAGGGTATAGCAATCAGCCCCAGCATTTT	CASREAFWGQGYSNQPQHF
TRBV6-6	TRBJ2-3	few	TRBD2	TGTGCCAGCAGTTACTCGTTAGCGGGAGGGACAGATACGCAGTATTTT	CASSYSLAGGTDTQYF